A single sample is the source of the 16 T cell receptor beta chains below, sequenced in a study of cytomegalovirus exposure and HLA in healthy donors. PCR involved 60 Vbeta and 13 Jbeta primers. Clones were read by immunoSEQ multiplex PCR, and TCRdb kept only the in-frame ones, dropping some. The table lists about 160,000 clones, around 80% of them singletons. The sequenced sample consisted of PBMCs. The receptors originated from a man aged 35-49 years in good health and CMV-seronegative.

CDR3: CASSFDVGQASAGANVLTF. In DNA form, the CDR3 reads TGTGCCAGCAGCTTTGACGTAGGACAGGCGAGCGCTGGGGCCAACGTCCTGACTTTC. The J gene is TRBJ2-6, the V gene TRBV11-1; 7 positions match TRBD1. The germline CDR1 and CDR2 sequences are SGHAT and FQDESV (reference sequence). Unmatched junction bases numbered 13, after V lost 3 bases and J lost 2 bases. The length of the CDR3 is 19 residues.

This clone was counted a few times. CDR3 DNA: TGTGCCAGCAGCGCAGAGGGAACTAACTATGGCTACACCTTC. Amino acids: CASSAEGTNYGYTF. The J gene is TRBJ1-2, the V gene TRBV9; no reliable D call. CDR1 and CDR2 (germline): SGDLS, YYNGEE. The CDR3 spans 14 residues. Trimming shortened V by 3 bases and J by 0 bases, and 9 bases separated the two germline ends.

V gene TRBV5-5 combines with J gene TRBJ2-1, with D perhaps TRBD2 (7 bases). Per the germline V gene, CDR1 is SGHKS and CDR2 is YYEKEE (reference sequence). V lost 4 bases to trimming and J lost 4 bases, with 18 bases between them. The CDR3 spans 16 residues. CDR3 DNA: TGTGCCAGCAGCATGCCGGGGGGCATCGGATACAATGAGCAGTTCTTC. It specifies CASSMPGGIGYNEQFF. The full variable domain, in which reference TRBV5-5 and TRBJ2-1 provide the parts outside the CDR3, is DAGVTQSPTHLIKTRGQQVTLRCSPISGHKSVSWYQQVLGQGPQFIFQYYEKEERGRGNFPDRFSARQFPNYSSELNVNALLLGDSALYLCASSMPGGIGYNEQFFGPGTRLTVL.

The CDR3 reads CASSLISGAYNEQFF. Written as DNA, the CDR3 is TGTGCCAGCAGCCTAATTAGCGGAGCGTACAATGAGCAGTTCTTC. The chain has TRBV11-3 and TRBJ2-1, with a tentative D call TRBD2 (6 bases). Germline values: CDR1 SGHNT, CDR2 YENEEA. The CDR3 contains 15 residues. The V and J ends lost 5 bases and 4 bases respectively, with 15 bases between them.

Regarding this clone: Sequence at one end of the junction differs from germline and may be a read error. The gene calls are TRBV7-7 and TRBJ2-1; TRBD2 agrees at 8 bases. CDR1 SSHAT and CDR2 FNYEAQ come from the germline V gene (reference sequence). The CDR3 has 13 residues. CDR3: CASSSSGSGEQFF. The DNA for the CDR3 is TGTGCTAGCAGCTCCAGCGGGAGCGGAGAGCAGTTCTTC.

V is TRBV5-4 and J is TRBJ2-3, with D possibly matching TRBD2 (6 bases). Trimming took 4 bases from V and 2 from J, leaving 14 bases between them. CDR3 length: 15 residues. CDR1 is SGHNT and CDR2 is YYREEE in the germline V gene (reference sequence). The CDR3 bases are TGTGCCAGCAGCGATAGGGGAGGTTACACAGATACGCAGTATTTT. It is translated as CASSDRGGYTDTQYF. The whole variable domain, filled in from reference TRBV5-4 and TRBJ2-3, reads ETGVTQSPTHLIKTRGQQVTLRCSSQSGHNTVSWYQQALGQGPQFIFQYYREEENGRGNFPPRFSGLQFPNYSSELNVNALELDDSALYLCASSDRGGYTDTQYFGPGTRLTVL.

The CDR3 loop reads CASSKGLAGNEQFF. The CDR3 nucleotides are TGTGCCAGCAGCAAAGGACTAGCGGGCAATGAGCAGTTCTTC. V gene TRBV5-4 combines with J gene TRBJ2-1, with TRBD2 identical over 11 bases. The CDR3 is 14 residues long. V lost 4 bases, J lost 6 bases, and 3 bases stayed unmatched. Germline values: CDR1 SGHNT, CDR2 YYREEE (reference sequence).

This clone has more than one count but fewer than ten. The same CDR3 also results from other DNA sequences found in this sample. The chain has TRBV6-1 and TRBJ2-7, with D maybe TRBD2 (5 bases). Looked up from germline, CDR1 is MNHNS and CDR2 is SASEGT. The CDR3 extends over 11 amino acids. Trimming removed 4 bases at V and 5 bases at J, with 6 bases between. Here the CDR3 reads CASSGRDEQYF. The CDR3 DNA follows: TGTGCCAGCAGTGGGCGGGACGAGCAGTACTTC.

The rearrangement uses TRBV6-5 and TRBJ2-1, with 9 nucleotides matching TRBD1. This CDR3 has 14 amino acids. The V and J ends lost 6 bases and 4 bases, in that order; junction bases with no gene match: 4. CDR1 and CDR2 from the germline V gene are MNHEY and SVGAGI. Here the CDR3 reads CASSTGTGYNEQFF. In nucleotides, the CDR3 is TGTGCCAGCAGCACCGGGACAGGGTACAATGAGCAGTTCTTC.

The J gene is TRBJ2-7, the V gene TRBV5-1; D is perhaps TRBD1 (6 bases). Between the trimmed V and J ends, which lost 1 base and 5 bases, there was a span of 13 bases. Germline V gives CDR1 SGHRS, CDR2 YFSETQ. The CDR3 runs to 14 residues. CDR3 nucleotides: TGCGCCAGCAGCTTGTCGGATGGACAGCACGAGCAGTACTTC. Translated, it gives CASSLSDGQHEQYF.

In regard to this clone: Other DNA variants within this sample encode the same CDR3. V is TRBV5-1 and J is TRBJ2-3; D perhaps matches TRBD2 (6 bases). The CDR3 length is 15 residues. Trimming cost V 1 base and J 1 base, with 10 bases left between them. CDR1 and CDR2 from the germline V gene are SGHRS and YFSETQ. CDR3 sequence: CASSLRGMGTDTQYF. The CDR3 coding sequence is TGCGCCAGCAGCTTGCGCGGGATGGGCACAGATACGCAGTATTTT. Drawing the rest from reference TRBV5-1 and TRBJ2-3, the complete variable domain is KAGVTQTPRYLIKTRGQQVTLSCSPISGHRSVSWYQQTPGQGLQFLFEYFSETQRNKGNFPGRFSGRQFSNSRSEMNVSTLELGDSALYLCASSLRGMGTDTQYFGPGTRLTVL.

The chain has TRBV18 and TRBJ2-2, with D possibly TRBD1 on 6 matching bases. The germline V and J ends were trimmed by 6 bases and 1 base, with 9 bases remaining between them. This CDR3 region has 14 residues. Germline lookup yields CDR1 KGHSH and CDR2 LQKENI. The CDR3 reads CASSTTGNTGELFF. The CDR3 bases are TGTGCCAGCTCGACGACAGGGAACACCGGGGAGCTGTTTTTT.

V gene TRBV28 combines with J gene TRBJ2-2, with D possibly matching TRBD2 (5 bases). The CDR3 contains 15 residues. V lost 3 bases to trimming and J lost 4 bases, with 12 bases between them. Germline CDR1 MDHEN, CDR2 SYDVKM. CDR3 DNA: TGTGCCAGCAGTTTCCGGCCAGGAGGCACCGGGGAGCTGTTTTTT. The encoded protein is CASSFRPGGTGELFF.

The chain couples TRBV29-1 to TRBJ2-7, with a possible D match to TRBD2 (6 bases). Germline V CDR1 and CDR2: SQVTM, ANQGSEA. CDR3 size: 13 residues. Trimming cost V 5 bases and J 3 bases, with 14 bases left between them. The CDR3 region is CSVLPPGDYEQYF. The DNA of the CDR3 is TGCAGCGTTCTCCCACCGGGGGACTACGAGCAGTACTTC.

This clone has just a few counts. This chain links TRBV5-8 with TRBJ1-5; no clear D gene. The CDR3 runs 12 residues. V shed 1 base and J shed 7 bases, with 6 bases lying between them. The germline V gene encodes CDR1 SGHTS and CDR2 YDEGEE. The CDR3 loop reads CASSLPEQPQHF. In DNA form, the CDR3 reads TGTGCCAGCAGCTTGCCGGAGCAGCCCCAGCATTTT.

The gene calls are TRBV6-1 and TRBJ1-5; 9 nucleotides line up with TRBD1. Germline CDR1 and CDR2: MNHNS and SASEGT. The length of the CDR3 is 13 residues. V trimming: 7 bases; J trimming: 8 bases; junction bases outside the gene matches: 6. As DNA, the CDR3 is TGTGCCAGCAACAGGGACAGGGCTGAGCCCCAGCATTTT. Translating it yields CASNRDRAEPQHF.